This entry lists 16 T cell receptor beta chains sequenced from one sample in a study of blood T cell repertoires in COVID-19. Profiling relied on immunoSEQ multiplex PCR, and the TCRdb table lists in-frame clones only, not all of them. The profile shows over 200,000 clones, around 92% of them singletons. Sequencing input: peripheral blood. The receptors here all came from a person under 35 with COVID-19, enrolled during active disease.

V usage is TRBV6-5 and J usage is TRBJ1-1; D gene unclear. CDR1 is MNHEY and CDR2 is SVGAGI in the germline V gene. The V and J ends lost 0 bases and 4 bases respectively, with 12 bases between them. There are 15 residues in the CDR3. CDR3 sequence (DNA): TGTGCCAGCAGTTACTCTCAGGTGGCGGGCACTGAAGCTTTCTTT. Translation gives CASSYSQVAGTEAFF.

A single count supports this clone. V and J are TRBV6-5 and TRBJ2-3; 12 bases match TRBD2. J lost 2 bases, V lost 4 bases, and 4 bases had no gene match. The CDR3 consists of 16 residues. The germline CDR1 and CDR2 sequences are MNHEY and SVGAGI. The CDR3 protein is CASSSGLAGPTDTQYF. The CDR3 DNA reads as TGTGCCAGCAGTTCCGGACTAGCGGGACCCACAGATACGCAGTATTTT.

The rearrangement links TRBV7-9 to TRBJ2-4; no clear D. Trimming removed 6 bases from V and 5 bases from J, with 11 bases in between. The CDR3 totals 13 residues. Germline CDR1 SEHNR, CDR2 FQNEAQ (reference sequence). CDR3 in amino acids: CASRAWSENIQYF. As DNA, the CDR3 is TGTGCCAGCAGAGCTTGGTCCGAAAACATTCAGTACTTC.

This clone was found once. The chain employs TRBV13 and TRBJ2-1; 14 nucleotides align to TRBD2. Germline CDR1 PRHDT, CDR2 FYEKMQ (reference sequence). The CDR3 runs 18 residues. Trimming removed 0 bases from V and 4 bases from J; junction bases left unmatched: 5. For the CDR3, the DNA is TGTGCCAGCAGCTTAGGAGGACTAGCGGGAGGTTCTTACAATGAGCAGTTCTTC. Protein product: CASSLGGLAGGSYNEQFF.

This chain uses TRBV5-4 with TRBJ1-1; 7 positions match TRBD1. The CDR3 extends over 13 amino acids. Trimming took 5 bases from V and 1 from J; bases not matched to a gene: 2. Germline V CDR1 and CDR2: SGHNT, YYREEE (reference sequence). In DNA, the CDR3 is TGTGCCAGCAGTAGGGACAGGAACACTGAAGCTTTCTTT. Amino acid sequence: CASSRDRNTEAFF.

V gene TRBV18 combines with J gene TRBJ2-1; 9 bases align to TRBD2. The CDR3 sequence is 18 residues long. CDR1 KGHSH and CDR2 LQKENI come from the germline V gene. With V trimmed by 2 bases and J by 9 bases, 17 bases remained unmatched. CDR3 DNA sequence: TGTGCCAGCTCACCAAACCTCGCCGCGGGCGGGAGGGCCCGTGAGCAGTTCTTC. Its translation is CASSPNLAAGGRAREQFF.

The chain recombines TRBV5-5 with TRBJ2-7; the D gene is possibly TRBD2 (6 bases). The V and J ends lost 2 bases and 6 bases respectively, with 15 bases between them. This CDR3 has 14 amino acids. The germline CDR1 and CDR2 sequences are SGHKS and YYEKEE (reference sequence). CDR3 sequence reads: CASSLGGSSIEQYF. The CDR3 bases are TGTGCCAGCAGCTTAGGAGGGAGTTCCATCGAGCAGTACTTC.

The rearrangement uses TRBV27 and TRBJ1-5; 9 nucleotides agree with TRBD1. Germline lookup yields CDR1 MNHEY and CDR2 SMNVEV (reference sequence). This CDR3 contains 17 residues. The junction had 6 bases not matched to a gene; V was cut back by 2 bases and J by 1 base. The CDR3 DNA reads as TGTGCCAGCAGTTTAGTGGGACAGGGACCGAGCAATCAGCCCCAGCATTTT. Residues: CASSLVGQGPSNQPQHF.

V gene TRBV10-3 combines with J gene TRBJ2-1; TRBD2 matches at 9 bases. Germline lookup yields CDR1 ENHRY and CDR2 SYGVKD. J was trimmed by 8 bases and V by 4 bases; bases with no gene match: 12. CDR3 length: 16 residues. CDR3 residues: CAISATGVAGVHEQFF. CDR3 bases: TGTGCCATCAGTGCCACTGGGGTAGCGGGAGTTCATGAGCAGTTCTTC.

CDR3 coding DNA: TGTGCCACCATCGGTTGGGGGCTCGTGAACACTGAAGCTTTCTTT. This encodes CATIGWGLVNTEAFF. V gene TRBV28 combines with J gene TRBJ1-1; D might be TRBD1 (6 bases). V gave up 10 bases and J gave up 0 bases, with 18 bases separating them. Looked up from germline, CDR1 is MDHEN and CDR2 is SYDVKM. This CDR3 comprises 15 residues.

As DNA, the CDR3 is TGCAGTGCTAGTGATCTAGCGGGAGCCATAGATACGCAGTATTTT. Protein product: CSASDLAGAIDTQYF. The rearrangement joins TRBV20-1 to TRBJ2-3; 10 bases map to TRBD2. V lost 3 bases, J lost 5 bases, and 8 bases stayed unmatched. There are 15 residues in the CDR3. The germline V gene encodes CDR1 DFQATT and CDR2 SNEGSKA (reference sequence).

For this clone: In the same sample, other DNA sequences code for this CDR3. The chain combines TRBV9 with TRBJ1-2; 8 bases align to TRBD1. Germline V gene sequence: CDR1 SGDLS, CDR2 YYNGEE. This CDR3 is built from 13 residues. The V segment lost 4 bases and the J segment 3 bases; nucleotides outside the gene matches: 2. The CDR3 reads CASSPTGDYGYTF. The CDR3 coding sequence is TGTGCCAGCAGCCCGACAGGGGACTATGGCTACACCTTC.

The chain uses TRBV27 and TRBJ2-5; D is unclear. This CDR3 has 15 amino acids. Trimming removed 6 bases at V and 1 base at J, with 15 bases between. Germline-derived CDR1 and CDR2 are MNHEY and SMNVEV (reference sequence). The CDR3 spells CASRLSRSSQETQYF. The CDR3 bases are TGTGCCAGCAGACTAAGCCGGAGCAGCCAAGAGACCCAGTACTTC.

This clone was seen a few times. The rearrangement links TRBV24-1 to TRBJ2-2; D is unclear. The length of the CDR3 is 16 residues. The germline V and J ends were trimmed by 0 bases and 2 bases, with 9 bases remaining between them. Per germline, CDR1 KGHDR and CDR2 SFDVKD. This CDR3 reads CATSDLFGTNTGELFF. The CDR3 nucleotides read TGTGCCACCAGTGATTTGTTTGGCACCAACACCGGGGAGCTGTTTTTT.

The rearrangement uses TRBV2 and TRBJ1-2; possible D gene TRBD1, 6 bases. This CDR3 is built from 17 residues. Germline loops: CDR1 SNHLY, CDR2 FYNNEI. V dropped 3 bases and J dropped 2 bases, with 19 bases sitting between them. The CDR3 sequence: CASSEGRGVHRNYGYTF. The CDR3 DNA reads TGTGCCAGCAGTGAGGGCAGGGGAGTTCATCGGAACTATGGCTACACCTTC.

This chain links TRBV12-3 or TRBV12-4 with TRBJ2-7; TRBD2 might be the D (6 bases). The CDR3 contains 13 residues. V was pared by 3 bases and J by 0 bases, with 6 bases between. Here the CDR3 reads CASSLEGSYEQYF. As DNA, the CDR3 is TGTGCCAGCAGTTTGGAGGGCTCCTACGAGCAGTACTTC.